Listed below are T cell receptor beta chains from one sample, sequenced in a study of blood T cell repertoires in COVID-19. Profiled with immunoSEQ multiplex PCR; TCRdb holds only in-frame clones, not every one. The sample has about 170,000 clones, around 83% seen once. Sequenced: peripheral blood. The receptor source for this set is a woman in her 70s who had recovered from COVID-19. Both conserved end residues are trimmed from each CDR3.

V,CDR3
TRBV19,GAGGATNTEAF
TRBV7-2,ASSLGLASTDTQY
TRBV6-5,ATSRQAPNYGYT
TRBV28,ASSGMWASGSYEQY
TRBV3-1/TRBV3-2,ASSQAGLDTEAF
TRBV19,ASSTPQGREAEAF
TRBV29-1,SSGGSTTRETQY
TRBV27,ASSPAVTGGGQPQH
TRBV28,ASSLSGGGYGYT
TRBV28,ASNGGGGMNTEAF
TRBV12-5,ASGLGIFVLGAGGVYSPLH
TRBV27,ASRTGENTEAF
TRBV7-7,ASSADRVPTDTQY
TRBV3-1/TRBV3-2,ASSRGLAGGGYNEQF
TRBV19,ASPGPLKPQH